The next 2 T cell receptor beta chains were all read from a single sample in a study of T cells in Graves' hyperthyroidism and ophthalmopathy (dated by TCRdb to the late 2010s). Library construction relied on multiplex PCR. Sequenced using an Illumina HiSeq 2000. The TCR beta CDR3 regions were amplified from the RNA transcripts. For the first round of RT-PCR on the TCR CDR3, the HTBI primer set was used together with the Qiagen OneStep RT-PCR kit. In TCRdb, the public reads were trimmed at Q25 with fastp and aligned with MiXCR, with productive beta chains retained. Under each unique CDR3 protein, matching rows form one entry showing the most common genes and DNA. The sample table lists hundreds of thousands of distinct CDR3 sequences, 14% of them with a count of one. The ten largest clones represent 9.5% to 13% of the sample. The specimen sequenced was blood. Source of these receptors: a woman in her late teens or twenties with Graves' hyperthyroidism.

V gene TRBV6-1 combines with J gene TRBJ1-2; 11 bases fit TRBD1. Germline loops: CDR1 MNHNS, CDR2 SASEGT. The CDR3 runs to 14 residues. V shed 4 bases, J shed 4 bases, and the junction held 2 bases outside the gene matches. The CDR3 region has the DNA TGTGCCAGCAGTGGTGGGACAGGGGGCTATGGCTACACCTTC. Encoded protein: CASSGGTGGYGYTF.

This clonotype was seen a few times. V gene TRBV4-1 combines with J gene TRBJ2-7; the D gene is possibly TRBD1 (6 bases). Deletions cut 4 bases from V and 4 bases from J, with 11 bases between. The length of the CDR3 is 13 residues. CDR1 is MGHRA, CDR2 YSYEKL, per germline. The CDR3 sequence: CASSPPGEYEQYF. For the CDR3, the DNA is TGCGCCAGCAGCCCCCCAGGGGAGTACGAGCAGTACTTC.